The rows below give T cell receptor beta chains drawn from one sample of a study of T cell repertoires in cytomegalovirus infection. TCRdb re-called the reads with MiXCR, one entry per CDR3 protein. Of about 400,000 distinct CDR3 sequences listed, 15% to 20% are singletons. Source material: PBMCs. These receptor sequences come from a human donor in good health (CMV status not recorded). Some clones in this sample may be carry-over from other donors' samples. Both conserved end residues are part of each CDR3. The D gene is left open where the match is weak. Not every row has a clone size; where given, it reads once, few, many or a size class.

D gene	V gene	clone size	J gene	CDR3 DNA	CDR3 protein
TRBD1	TRBV12-3/TRBV12-4	few	TRBJ1-2	TGTGCCAGCAGTGCCGGGGACAGGGAGGGCTATGGCTACACCTTC	CASSAGDREGYGYTF
-	TRBV24-1	-	TRBJ2-2	TGTGCCACCAGTGATCCCAGGGATTCCGGGGAGCTGTTTTTT	CATSDPRDSGELFF
-	TRBV28	few	TRBJ1-4	TGTGCCAGCAGTCCCGTCGACACTAATGAAAAACTGTTTTTT	CASSPVDTNEKLFF
-	TRBV5-1	few	TRBJ2-7	TGCGCCAGCAAGGTTGGTTGGGCGACCTCCTACGAGCAGTACTTC	CASKVGWATSYEQYF
-	TRBV2	once	TRBJ2-2	TGTGCCAGCAGTGATGACGACACCGGGGAGCTGTTTTTT	CASSDDDTGELFF
TRBD2	TRBV7-2	many	TRBJ2-7	TGTGCCAGCAGCTTTATTGGACTAGCGGGGTCAGGGTACGAGCAGTACTTC	CASSFIGLAGSGYEQYF
-	TRBV20-1	-	TRBJ1-5	TGCAGTGCGCAAAGGACAGTCTGGAGGGGGGTTCAGCCCCAGCATTTT	CSAQRTVWRGVQPQHF
TRBD2	TRBV5-1	-	TRBJ2-1	TGCGCCAGCAGCAAACTAGCGGGAGAACTAGATGAGCAGTTCTTC	CASSKLAGELDEQFF
-	TRBV7-2	-	TRBJ2-7	TGTGCCAGCAGCTTAGCAGGGATTGACGAGCAGTACTTC	CASSLAGIDEQYF
-	TRBV28	few	TRBJ2-3	TGTGCCAGCAGTCGGAGCGGCGCTGGAGATACGCAGTATTTT	CASSRSGAGDTQYF
-	TRBV12-3/TRBV12-4	many	TRBJ2-2	TGTGCCAGCGACAAGGGGGCCGGGGAGCTGTTTTTT	CASDKGAGELFF
-	TRBV29-1	few	TRBJ1-1	TGCAGCGTTGAAGGCATTACAGGGAAGAGCACTGAAGCTTTCTTT	CSVEGITGKSTEAFF
-	TRBV7-2	many	TRBJ1-6	TGTGCCAGCAGCTCCCTGGGGGATAATTCACCCCTCCACTTT	CASSSLGDNSPLHF
-	TRBV7-9	few	TRBJ2-1	TGTGCCAGCAGCTCTCGTTATGGTGAGCAGTTCTTC	CASSSRYGEQFF
-	TRBV5-1	-	TRBJ2-5	TGCGCCAGCAGCATTTCCTCTACCTTGTACCAAGAGACCCAGTACTTC	CASSISSTLYQETQYF
-	TRBV5-6	-	TRBJ1-5	TGTGCCAGCAGCGGTGGACACAATCAGCCCCAGCATTTT	CASSGGHNQPQHF
TRBD1	TRBV5-1	few	TRBJ1-2	TGCGCCAGCAGCGAGACAGGGGGCGCCAGGATAGACTACACCTTC	CASSETGGARIDYTF